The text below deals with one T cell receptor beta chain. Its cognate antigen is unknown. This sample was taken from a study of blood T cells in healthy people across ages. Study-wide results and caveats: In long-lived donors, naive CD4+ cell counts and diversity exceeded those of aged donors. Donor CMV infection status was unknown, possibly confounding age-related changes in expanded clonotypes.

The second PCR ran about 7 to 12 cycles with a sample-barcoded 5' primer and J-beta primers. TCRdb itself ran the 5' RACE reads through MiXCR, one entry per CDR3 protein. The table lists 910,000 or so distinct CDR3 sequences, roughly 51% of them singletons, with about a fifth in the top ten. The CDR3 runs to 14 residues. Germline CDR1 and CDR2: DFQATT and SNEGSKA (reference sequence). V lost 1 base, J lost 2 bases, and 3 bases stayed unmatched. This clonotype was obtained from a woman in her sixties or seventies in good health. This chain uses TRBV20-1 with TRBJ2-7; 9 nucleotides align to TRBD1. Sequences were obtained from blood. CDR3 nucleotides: TGCAGTGCTAGAGGGTGGACAGGGGCCTACGAGCAGTACTTC. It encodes CSARGWTGAYEQYF.